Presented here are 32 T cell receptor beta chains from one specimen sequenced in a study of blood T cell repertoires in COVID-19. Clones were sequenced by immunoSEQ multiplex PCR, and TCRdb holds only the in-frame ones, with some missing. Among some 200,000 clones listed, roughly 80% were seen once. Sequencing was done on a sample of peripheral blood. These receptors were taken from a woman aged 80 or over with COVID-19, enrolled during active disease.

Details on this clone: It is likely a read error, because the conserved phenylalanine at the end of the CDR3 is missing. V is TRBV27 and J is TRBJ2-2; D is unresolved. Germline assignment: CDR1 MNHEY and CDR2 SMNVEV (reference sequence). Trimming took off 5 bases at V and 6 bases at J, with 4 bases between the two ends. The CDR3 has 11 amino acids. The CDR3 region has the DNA TGTGCCAGCAGTAACGCCGGGGAGCTGTTTCTT. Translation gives CASSNAGELFL.

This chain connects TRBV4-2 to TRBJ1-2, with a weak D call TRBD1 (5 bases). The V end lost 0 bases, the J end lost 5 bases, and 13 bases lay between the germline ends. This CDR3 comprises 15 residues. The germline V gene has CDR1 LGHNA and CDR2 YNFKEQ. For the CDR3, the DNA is TGTGCCAGCAGCCAAGAAGGAGGGGCCTATTATGGCTACACCTTC. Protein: CASSQEGGAYYGYTF.

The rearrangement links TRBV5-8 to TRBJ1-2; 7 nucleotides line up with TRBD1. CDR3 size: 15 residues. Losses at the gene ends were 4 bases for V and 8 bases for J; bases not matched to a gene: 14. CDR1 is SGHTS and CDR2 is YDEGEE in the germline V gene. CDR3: CASSRQGGRGAGYTF. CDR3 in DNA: TGTGCCAGCAGCCGACAAGGGGGCAGGGGCGCCGGCTACACCTTC. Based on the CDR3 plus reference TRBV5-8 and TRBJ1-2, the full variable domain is EAGVTQSPTHLIKTRGQQATLRCSPISGHTSVYWYQQALGLGLQFLLWYDEGEERNRGNFPPRFSGRQFPNYSSELNVNALELEDSALYLCASSRQGGRGAGYTFGSGTRLTVV.

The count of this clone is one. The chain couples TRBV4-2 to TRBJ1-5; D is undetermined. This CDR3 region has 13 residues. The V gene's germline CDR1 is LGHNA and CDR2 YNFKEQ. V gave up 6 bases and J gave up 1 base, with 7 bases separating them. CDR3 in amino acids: CASSPVSNQPQHF. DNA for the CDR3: TGTGCCAGCAGTCCGGTCAGCAATCAGCCCCAGCATTTT.

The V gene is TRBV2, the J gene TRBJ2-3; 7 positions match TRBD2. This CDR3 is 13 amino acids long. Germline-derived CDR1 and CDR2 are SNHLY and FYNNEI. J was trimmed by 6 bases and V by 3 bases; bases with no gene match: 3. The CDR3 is CASSEFSGDTQYF. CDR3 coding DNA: TGTGCCAGCAGTGAGTTTAGCGGGGATACGCAGTATTTT.

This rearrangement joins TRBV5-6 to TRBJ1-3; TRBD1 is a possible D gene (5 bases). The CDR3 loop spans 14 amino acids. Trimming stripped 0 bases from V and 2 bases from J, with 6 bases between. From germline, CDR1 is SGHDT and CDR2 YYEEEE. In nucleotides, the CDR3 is TGTGCCAGCAGCTTGGGACAGACTGGAAACACCATATATTTT. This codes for CASSLGQTGNTIYF.

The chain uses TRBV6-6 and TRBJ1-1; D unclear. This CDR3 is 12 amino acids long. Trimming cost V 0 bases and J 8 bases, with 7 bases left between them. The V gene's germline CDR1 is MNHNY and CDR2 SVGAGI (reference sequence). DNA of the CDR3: TGTGCCAGCAGTTACTCCTCTTCCGAAGCTTTCTTT. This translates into CASSYSSSEAFF.

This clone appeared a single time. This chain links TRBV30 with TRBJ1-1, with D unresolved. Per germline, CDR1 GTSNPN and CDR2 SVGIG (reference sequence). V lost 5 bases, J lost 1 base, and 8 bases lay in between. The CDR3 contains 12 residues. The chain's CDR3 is CAWYYRNTEAFF. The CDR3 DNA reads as TGTGCCTGGTATTATAGGAACACTGAAGCTTTCTTT. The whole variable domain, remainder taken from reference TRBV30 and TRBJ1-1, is SQTIHQWPATLVQPVGSPLSLECTVEGTSNPNLYWYRQAAGRGLQLLFYSVGIGQISSEVPQNLSASRPQDRQFILSSKKLLLSDSGFYLCAWYYRNTEAFFGQGTRLTVV.

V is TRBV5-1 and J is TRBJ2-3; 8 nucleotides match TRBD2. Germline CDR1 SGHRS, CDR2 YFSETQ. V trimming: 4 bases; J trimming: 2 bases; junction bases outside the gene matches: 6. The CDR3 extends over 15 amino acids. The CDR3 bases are TGCGCCAGCAGCGTCGGGGGGGCACACACAGATACGCAGTATTTT. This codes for CASSVGGAHTDTQYF.

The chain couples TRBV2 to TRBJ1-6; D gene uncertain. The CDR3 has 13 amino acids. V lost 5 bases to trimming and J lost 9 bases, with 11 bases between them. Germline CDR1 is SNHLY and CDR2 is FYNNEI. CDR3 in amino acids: CASSSLGGSPLHF. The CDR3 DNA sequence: TGTGCCAGCAGTTCCCTAGGTGGTTCACCCCTCCACTTT.

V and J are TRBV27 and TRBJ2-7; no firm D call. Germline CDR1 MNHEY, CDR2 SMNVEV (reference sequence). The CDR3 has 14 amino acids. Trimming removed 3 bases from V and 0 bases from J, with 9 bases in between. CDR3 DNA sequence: TGTGCCAGCAGTTTCCAGGTTACCTCCTACGAGCAGTACTTC. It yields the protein CASSFQVTSYEQYF.

This CDR3 reads CASSVGTGRFANTGELFF. The CDR3, as DNA: TGTGCCAGCAGCGTAGGTACAGGGCGGTTCGCGAACACCGGGGAGCTGTTTTTT. V usage is TRBV9 and J usage is TRBJ2-2; possibly TRBD1 for D (6 bases). V lost 0 bases and J 0 bases, leaving 15 bases between the germline ends. The germline V gene encodes CDR1 SGDLS and CDR2 YYNGEE. This CDR3 spans 18 amino acids.

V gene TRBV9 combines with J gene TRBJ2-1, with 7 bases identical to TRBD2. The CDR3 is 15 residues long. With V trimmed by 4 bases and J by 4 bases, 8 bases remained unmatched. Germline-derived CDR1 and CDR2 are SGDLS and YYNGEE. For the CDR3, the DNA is TGTGCCAGCAGCCTAGTAGGGGAGGGATACAATGAGCAGTTCTTC. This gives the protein CASSLVGEGYNEQFF.

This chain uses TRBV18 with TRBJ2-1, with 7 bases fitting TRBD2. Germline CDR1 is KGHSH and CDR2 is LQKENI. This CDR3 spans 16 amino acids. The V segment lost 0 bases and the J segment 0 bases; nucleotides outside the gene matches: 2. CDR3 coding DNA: TGTGCCAGCTCACCACCGGGGGGGAGCTCCTACAATGAGCAGTTCTTC. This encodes CASSPPGGSSYNEQFF.

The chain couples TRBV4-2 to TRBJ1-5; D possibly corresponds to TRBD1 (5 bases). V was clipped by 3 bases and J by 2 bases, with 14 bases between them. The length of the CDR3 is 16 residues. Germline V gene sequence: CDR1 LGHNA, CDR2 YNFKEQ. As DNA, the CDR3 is TGTGCCAGCAGCCAGGGGGGGACTCAGGGCAATCAGCCCCAGCATTTT. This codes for CASSQGGTQGNQPQHF.

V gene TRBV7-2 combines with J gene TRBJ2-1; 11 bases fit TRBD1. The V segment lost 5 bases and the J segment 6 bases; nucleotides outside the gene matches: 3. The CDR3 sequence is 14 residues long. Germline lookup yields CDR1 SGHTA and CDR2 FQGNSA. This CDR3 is CASSLGQGVNEQFF. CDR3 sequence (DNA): TGTGCCAGCAGCCTGGGACAGGGGGTCAATGAGCAGTTCTTC.

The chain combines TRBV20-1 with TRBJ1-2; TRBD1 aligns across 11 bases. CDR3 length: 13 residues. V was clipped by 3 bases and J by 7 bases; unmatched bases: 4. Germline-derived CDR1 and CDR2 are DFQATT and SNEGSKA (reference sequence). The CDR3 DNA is TGCAGTGCTAGTGGGGGACAGGGGGTTGGCTACACCTTC. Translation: CSASGGQGVGYTF.

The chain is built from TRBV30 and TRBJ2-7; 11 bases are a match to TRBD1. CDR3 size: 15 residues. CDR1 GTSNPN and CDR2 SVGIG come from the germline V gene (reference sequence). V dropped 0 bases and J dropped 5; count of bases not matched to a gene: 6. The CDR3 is CAWSVHADRGHEQYF. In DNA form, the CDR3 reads TGTGCCTGGAGTGTACACGCGGACAGGGGGCACGAGCAGTACTTC.

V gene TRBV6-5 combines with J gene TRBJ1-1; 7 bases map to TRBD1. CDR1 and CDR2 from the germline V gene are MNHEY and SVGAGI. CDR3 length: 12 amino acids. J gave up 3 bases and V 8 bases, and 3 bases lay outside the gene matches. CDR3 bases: TGTGCCAGCTGTACAGGGGACACTGAAGCTTTCTTT. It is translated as CASCTGDTEAFF.

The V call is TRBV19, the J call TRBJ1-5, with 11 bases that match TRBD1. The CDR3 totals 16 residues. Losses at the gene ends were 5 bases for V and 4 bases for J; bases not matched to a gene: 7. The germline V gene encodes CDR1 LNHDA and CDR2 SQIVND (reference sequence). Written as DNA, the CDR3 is TGTGCCAGTAGTCCGAGGGACAGGGGGAAAAATCAGCCCCAGCATTTT. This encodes CASSPRDRGKNQPQHF.

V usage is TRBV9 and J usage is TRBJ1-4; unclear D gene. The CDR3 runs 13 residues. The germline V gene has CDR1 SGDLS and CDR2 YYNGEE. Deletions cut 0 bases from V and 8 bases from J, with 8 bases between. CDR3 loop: CASSVVDGEKLFF. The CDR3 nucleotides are TGTGCCAGCAGCGTAGTTGACGGGGAAAAACTGTTTTTT. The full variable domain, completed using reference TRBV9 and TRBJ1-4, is DSGVTQTPKHLITATGQRVTLRCSPRSGDLSVYWYQQSLDQGLQFLIQYYNGEERAKGNILERFSAQQFPDLHSELNLSSLELGDSALYFCASSVVDGEKLFFGSGTQLSVL.

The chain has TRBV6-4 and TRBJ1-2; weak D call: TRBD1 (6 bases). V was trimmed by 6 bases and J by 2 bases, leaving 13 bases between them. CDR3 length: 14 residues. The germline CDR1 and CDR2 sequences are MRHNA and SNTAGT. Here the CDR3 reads CASRDLQGNYGYTF. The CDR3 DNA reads TGTGCCAGCAGAGATCTCCAGGGGAACTATGGCTACACCTTC.

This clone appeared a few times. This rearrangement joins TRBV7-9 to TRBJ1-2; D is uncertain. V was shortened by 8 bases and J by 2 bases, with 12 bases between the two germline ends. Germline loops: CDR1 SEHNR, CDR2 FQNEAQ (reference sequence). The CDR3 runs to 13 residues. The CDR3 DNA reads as TGTGCCAGCGGGAGGCCCCAGAACTATGGCTACACCTTC. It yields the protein CASGRPQNYGYTF.

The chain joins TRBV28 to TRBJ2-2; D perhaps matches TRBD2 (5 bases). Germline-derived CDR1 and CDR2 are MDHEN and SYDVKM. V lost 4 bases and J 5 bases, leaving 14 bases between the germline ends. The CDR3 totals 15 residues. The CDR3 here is CASSSPSRGTGELFF. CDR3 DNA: TGTGCCAGCAGTTCCCCTAGCAGAGGGACCGGGGAGCTGTTTTTT.

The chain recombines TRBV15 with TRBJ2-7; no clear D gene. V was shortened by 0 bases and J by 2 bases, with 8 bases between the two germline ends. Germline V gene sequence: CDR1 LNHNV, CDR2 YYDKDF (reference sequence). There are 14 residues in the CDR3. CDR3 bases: TGTGCCACCAGCAGAGATCGTACGGCCTACGAGCAGTACTTC. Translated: CATSRDRTAYEQYF.

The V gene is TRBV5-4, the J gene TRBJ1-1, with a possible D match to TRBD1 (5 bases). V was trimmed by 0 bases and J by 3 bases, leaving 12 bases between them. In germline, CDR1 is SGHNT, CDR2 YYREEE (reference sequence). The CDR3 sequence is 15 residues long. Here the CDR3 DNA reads TGTGCCAGCAGCTTGGCGGGTTTAGGGGACACTGAAGCTTTCTTT. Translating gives CASSLAGLGDTEAFF.

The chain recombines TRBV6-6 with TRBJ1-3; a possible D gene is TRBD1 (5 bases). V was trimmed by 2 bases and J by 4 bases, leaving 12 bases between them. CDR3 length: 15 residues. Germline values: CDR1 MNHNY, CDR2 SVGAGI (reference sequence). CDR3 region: CASSYRKGPGNTIYF. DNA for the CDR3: TGTGCCAGCAGTTACCGGAAGGGGCCAGGAAACACCATATATTTT.

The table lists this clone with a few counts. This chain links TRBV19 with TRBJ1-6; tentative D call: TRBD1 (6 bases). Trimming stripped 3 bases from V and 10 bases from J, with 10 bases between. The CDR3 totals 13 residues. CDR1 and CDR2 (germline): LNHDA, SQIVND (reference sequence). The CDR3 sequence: CASSIDDRSPLHF. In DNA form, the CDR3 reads TGTGCCAGTAGTATTGACGACAGGTCACCCCTCCACTTT.

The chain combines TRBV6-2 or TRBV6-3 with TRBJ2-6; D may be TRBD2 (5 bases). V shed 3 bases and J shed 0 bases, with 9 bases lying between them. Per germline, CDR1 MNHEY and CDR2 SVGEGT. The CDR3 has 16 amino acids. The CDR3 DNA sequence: TGTGCCAGCAGTTATCCCCGGGGCTCTGGGGCCAACGTCCTGACTTTC. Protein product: CASSYPRGSGANVLTF.

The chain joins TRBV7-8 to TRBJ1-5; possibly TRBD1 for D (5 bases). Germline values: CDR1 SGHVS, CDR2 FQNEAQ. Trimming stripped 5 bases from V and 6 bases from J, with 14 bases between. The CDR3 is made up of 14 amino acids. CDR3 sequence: CASSPSGGSQPQHF. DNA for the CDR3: TGTGCCAGCAGCCCCTCGGGGGGGTCTCAGCCCCAGCATTTT.

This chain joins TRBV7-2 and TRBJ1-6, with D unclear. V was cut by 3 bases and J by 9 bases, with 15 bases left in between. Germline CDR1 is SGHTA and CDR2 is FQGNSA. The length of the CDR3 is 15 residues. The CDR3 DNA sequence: TGTGCCAGCAGCTTCCAAGGTTCCGACACTTCACCCCTCCACTTT. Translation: CASSFQGSDTSPLHF.

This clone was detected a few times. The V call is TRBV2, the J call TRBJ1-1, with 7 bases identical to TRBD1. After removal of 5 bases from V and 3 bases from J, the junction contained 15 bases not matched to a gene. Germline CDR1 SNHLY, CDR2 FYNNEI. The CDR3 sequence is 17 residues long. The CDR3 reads CASSHQINDRAYTEAFF. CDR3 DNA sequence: TGTGCCAGCAGTCACCAAATAAACGACAGGGCTTACACTGAAGCTTTCTTT.